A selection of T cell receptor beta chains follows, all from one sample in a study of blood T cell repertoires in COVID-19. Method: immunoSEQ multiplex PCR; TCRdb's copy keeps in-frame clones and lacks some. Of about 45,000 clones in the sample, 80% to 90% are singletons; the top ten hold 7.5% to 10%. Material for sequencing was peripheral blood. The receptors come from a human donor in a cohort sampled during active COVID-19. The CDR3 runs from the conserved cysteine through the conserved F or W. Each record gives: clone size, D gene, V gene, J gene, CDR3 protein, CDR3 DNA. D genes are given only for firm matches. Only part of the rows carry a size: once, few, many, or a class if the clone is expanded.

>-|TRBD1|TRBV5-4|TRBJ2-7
CASSTGTGDYEQYF
TGTGCCAGCAGCACCGGGACAGGGGACTACGAGCAGTACTTC
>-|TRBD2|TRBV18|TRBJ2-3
CASSPRTSGGTDTQYF
TGTGCCAGCTCACCCAGGACTAGCGGGGGCACAGATACGCAGTATTTT
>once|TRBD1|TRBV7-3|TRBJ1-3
CASSQDRGLGNTIYF
TGTGCCAGCAGCCAGGACAGGGGGCTTGGAAACACCATATATTTT
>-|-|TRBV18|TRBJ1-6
CASSPNPGNSPLHF
TGTGCCAGCTCACCGAACCCGGGTAATTCACCCCTCCACTTT
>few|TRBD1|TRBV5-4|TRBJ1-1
CASSLGGTGEAFF
TGTGCCAGCAGCTTGGGGGGGACAGGGGAAGCTTTCTTT
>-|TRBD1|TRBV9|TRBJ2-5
CASSVARQGRETQYF
TGTGCCAGCAGCGTAGCACGACAGGGTCGGGAGACCCAGTACTTC
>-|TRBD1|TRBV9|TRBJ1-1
CASSAGLRGRGTEAFF
TGTGCCAGCAGCGCGGGCCTGAGGGGGCGCGGGACTGAAGCTTTCTTT
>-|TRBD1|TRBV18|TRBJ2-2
CASSSDRNGGELFF
TGTGCCAGCTCATCGGACAGGAATGGCGGGGAGCTGTTTTTT
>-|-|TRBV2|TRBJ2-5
CASSGAGETQYF
TGTGCCAGCAGTGGGGCGGGAGAGACCCAGTACTTC
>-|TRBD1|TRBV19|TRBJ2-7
CASWDSRSYEQYF
TGTGCCAGCTGGGACAGCCGCTCCTACGAGCAGTACTTC
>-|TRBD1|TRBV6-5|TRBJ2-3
CASRDRGDWDTQYF
TGTGCCAGTCGGGACAGGGGCGATTGGGATACGCAGTATTTT
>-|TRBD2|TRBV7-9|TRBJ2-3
CASSLALGLAGSTDTQYF
TGTGCCAGCAGCTTAGCGCTTGGGCTAGCGGGGAGCACAGATACGCAGTATTTT
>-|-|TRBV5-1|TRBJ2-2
CASSLGTTGELFF
TGCGCCAGCAGCTTGGGAACTACCGGGGAGCTGTTTTTT
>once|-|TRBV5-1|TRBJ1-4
CASSFSGTEKLFF
TGCGCCAGCAGCTTTTCAGGTACTGAAAAACTGTTTTTT
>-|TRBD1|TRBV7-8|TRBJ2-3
CASSLEQGVPQYF
TGTGCCAGCAGCTTAGAACAGGGGGTCCCGCAGTATTTT
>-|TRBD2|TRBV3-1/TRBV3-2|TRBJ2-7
CASSQDGLARYEQYF
TGTGCCAGCAGCCAAGATGGACTAGCAAGGTACGAGCAGTACTTC
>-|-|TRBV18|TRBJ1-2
CASSPNELGEGGYTF
TGTGCCAGCTCACCGAACGAACTGGGGGAGGGAGGCTACACCTTC